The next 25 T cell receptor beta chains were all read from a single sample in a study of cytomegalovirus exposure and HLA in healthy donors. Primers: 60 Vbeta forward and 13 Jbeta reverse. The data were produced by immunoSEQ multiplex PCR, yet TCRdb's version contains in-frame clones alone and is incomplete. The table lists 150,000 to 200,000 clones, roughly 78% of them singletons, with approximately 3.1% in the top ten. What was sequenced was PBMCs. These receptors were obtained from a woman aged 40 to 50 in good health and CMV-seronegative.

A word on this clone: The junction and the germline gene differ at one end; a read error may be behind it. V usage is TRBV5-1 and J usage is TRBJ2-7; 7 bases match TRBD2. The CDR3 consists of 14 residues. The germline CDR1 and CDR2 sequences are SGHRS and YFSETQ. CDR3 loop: CASSPGGGYYEQHF. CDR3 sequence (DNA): TGCGCCAGCAGCCCTGGGGGGGGGTACTACGAGCAGCACTTC.

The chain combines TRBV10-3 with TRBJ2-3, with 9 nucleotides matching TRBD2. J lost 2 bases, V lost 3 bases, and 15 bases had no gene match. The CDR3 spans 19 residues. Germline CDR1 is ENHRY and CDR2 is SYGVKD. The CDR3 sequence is CAISDLGRGGSESTDTQYF. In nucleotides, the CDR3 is TGTGCCATCAGTGACTTGGGGCGGGGGGGCTCCGAGTCCACAGATACGCAGTATTTT.

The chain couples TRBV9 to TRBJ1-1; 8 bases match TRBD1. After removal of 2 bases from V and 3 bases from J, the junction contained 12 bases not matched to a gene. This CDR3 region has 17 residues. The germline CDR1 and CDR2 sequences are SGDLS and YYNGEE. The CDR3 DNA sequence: TGTGCCAGCAGCGTTGAACAGGGGGTAAGTCGGTACACTGAAGCTTTCTTT. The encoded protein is CASSVEQGVSRYTEAFF.

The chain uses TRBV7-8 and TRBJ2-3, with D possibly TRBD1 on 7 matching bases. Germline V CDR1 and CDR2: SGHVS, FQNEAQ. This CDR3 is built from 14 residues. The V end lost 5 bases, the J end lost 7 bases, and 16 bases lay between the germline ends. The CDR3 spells CASSLGGQHNTQYF. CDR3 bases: TGTGCCAGCAGCCTCGGGGGACAGCATAATACGCAGTATTTT.

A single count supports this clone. This chain's CDR3 is CASTRQVGANYGYTF. The CDR3 DNA reads as TGTGCCAGCACCAGGCAGGTCGGGGCTAACTATGGCTACACCTTC. The V call is TRBV27, the J call TRBJ1-2; no firm D call. The V end lost 7 bases, the J end lost 0 bases, and 15 bases lay between the germline ends. Germline assignment: CDR1 MNHEY and CDR2 SMNVEV (reference sequence). This CDR3 has 15 residues.

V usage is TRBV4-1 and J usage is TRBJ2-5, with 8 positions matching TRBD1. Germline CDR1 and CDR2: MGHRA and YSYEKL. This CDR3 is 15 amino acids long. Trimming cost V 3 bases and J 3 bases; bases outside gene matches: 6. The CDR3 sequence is CASSHHQTGEETQYF. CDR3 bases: TGCGCCAGCAGCCACCACCAGACAGGGGAAGAGACCCAGTACTTC.

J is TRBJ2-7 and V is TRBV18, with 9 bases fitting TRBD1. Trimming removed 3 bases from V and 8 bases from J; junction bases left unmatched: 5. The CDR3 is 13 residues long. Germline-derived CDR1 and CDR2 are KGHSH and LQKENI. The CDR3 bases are TGTGCCAGCTCACCCCGGACAGGGGATCAGCAGTACTTC. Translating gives CASSPRTGDQQYF.

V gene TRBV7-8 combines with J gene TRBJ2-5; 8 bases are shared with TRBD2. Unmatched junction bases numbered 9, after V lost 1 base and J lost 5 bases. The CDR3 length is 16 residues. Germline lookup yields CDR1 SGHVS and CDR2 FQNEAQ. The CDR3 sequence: CASSLGPRGALETQYF. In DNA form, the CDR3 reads TGTGCCAGCAGCTTAGGGCCGCGGGGGGCACTGGAGACCCAGTACTTC.

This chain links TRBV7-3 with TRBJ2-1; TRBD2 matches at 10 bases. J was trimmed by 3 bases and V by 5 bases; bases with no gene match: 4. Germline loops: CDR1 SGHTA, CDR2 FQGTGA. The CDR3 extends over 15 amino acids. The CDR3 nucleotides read TGTGCCAGCAGCCTTAGCGGGGGGAGCTACAATGAGCAGTTCTTC. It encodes CASSLSGGSYNEQFF.

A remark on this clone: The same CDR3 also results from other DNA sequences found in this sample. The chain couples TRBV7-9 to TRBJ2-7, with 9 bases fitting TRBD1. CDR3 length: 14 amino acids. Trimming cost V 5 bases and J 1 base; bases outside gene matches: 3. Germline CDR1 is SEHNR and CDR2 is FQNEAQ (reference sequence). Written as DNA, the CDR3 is TGTGCCAGCAGCACCGACAGGGGGTCCTACGAGCAGTACTTC. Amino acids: CASSTDRGSYEQYF.

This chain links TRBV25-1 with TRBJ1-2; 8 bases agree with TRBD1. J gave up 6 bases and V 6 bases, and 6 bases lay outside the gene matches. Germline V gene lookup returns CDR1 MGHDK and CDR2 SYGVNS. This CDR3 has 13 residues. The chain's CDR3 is CASSPQGAHGYTF. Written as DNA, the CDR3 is TGTGCCAGCAGCCCCCAGGGGGCACATGGCTACACCTTC.

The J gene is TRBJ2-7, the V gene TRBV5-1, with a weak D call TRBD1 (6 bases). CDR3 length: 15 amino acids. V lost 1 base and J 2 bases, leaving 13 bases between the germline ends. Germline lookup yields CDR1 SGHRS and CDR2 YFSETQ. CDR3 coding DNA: TGCGCCAGCAGCTTGATGACAGGAGGAACCTACGAGCAGTACTTC. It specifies CASSLMTGGTYEQYF.

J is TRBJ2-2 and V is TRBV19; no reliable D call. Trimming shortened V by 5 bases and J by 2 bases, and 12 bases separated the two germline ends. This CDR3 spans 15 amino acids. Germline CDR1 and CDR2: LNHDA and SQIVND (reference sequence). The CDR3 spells CASSPFTTNTGELFF. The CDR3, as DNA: TGTGCCAGTAGTCCGTTCACTACCAACACCGGGGAGCTGTTTTTT. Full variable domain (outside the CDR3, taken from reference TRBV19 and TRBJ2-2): DGGITQSPKYLFRKEGQNVTLSCEQNLNHDAMYWYRQDPGQGLRLIYYSQIVNDFQKGDIAEGYSVSREKKESFPLTVTSAQKNPTAFYLCASSPFTTNTGELFFGEGSRLTVL.

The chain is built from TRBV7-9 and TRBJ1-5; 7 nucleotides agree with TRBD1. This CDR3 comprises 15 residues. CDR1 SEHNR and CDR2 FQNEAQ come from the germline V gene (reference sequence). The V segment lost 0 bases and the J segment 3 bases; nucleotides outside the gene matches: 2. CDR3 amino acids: CASSLAGGDNQPQHF. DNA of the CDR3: TGTGCCAGCAGCTTAGCAGGGGGCGACAATCAGCCCCAGCATTTT.

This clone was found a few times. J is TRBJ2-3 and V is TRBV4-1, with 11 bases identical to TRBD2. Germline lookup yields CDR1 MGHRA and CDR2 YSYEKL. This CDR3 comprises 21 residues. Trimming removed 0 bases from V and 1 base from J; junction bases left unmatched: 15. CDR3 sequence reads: CASSQEPRIPLLAGGTDTQYF. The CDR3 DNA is TGCGCCAGCAGCCAAGAGCCCCGCATCCCTCTACTAGCGGGGGGCACAGATACGCAGTATTTT.

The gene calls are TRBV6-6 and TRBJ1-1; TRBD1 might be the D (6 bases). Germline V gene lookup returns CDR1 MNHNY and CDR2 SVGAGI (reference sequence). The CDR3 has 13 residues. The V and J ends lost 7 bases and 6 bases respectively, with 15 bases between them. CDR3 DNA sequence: TGTGCCAGCAATCAAGGACAGTCCCCTGAAGCTTTCTTT. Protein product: CASNQGQSPEAFF.

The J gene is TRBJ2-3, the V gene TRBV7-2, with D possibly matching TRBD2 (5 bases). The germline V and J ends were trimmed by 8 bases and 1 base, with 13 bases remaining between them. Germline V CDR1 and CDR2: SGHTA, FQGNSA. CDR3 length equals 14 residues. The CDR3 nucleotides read TGTGCCAGCTGCCTTAGCGCCGGCACAGATACGCAGTATTTT. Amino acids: CASCLSAGTDTQYF. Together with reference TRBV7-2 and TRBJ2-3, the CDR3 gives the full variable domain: GAGVSQSPSNKVTEKGKDVELRCDPISGHTALYWYRQSLGQGLEFLIYFQGNSAPDKSGLPSDRFSAERTGGSVSTLTIQRTQQEDSAVYLCASCLSAGTDTQYFGPGTRLTVL.

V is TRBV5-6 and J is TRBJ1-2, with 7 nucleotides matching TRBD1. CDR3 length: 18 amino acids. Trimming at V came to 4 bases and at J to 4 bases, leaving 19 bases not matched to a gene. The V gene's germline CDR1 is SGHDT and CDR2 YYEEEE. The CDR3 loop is CASSEIRDRASRVYGYTF. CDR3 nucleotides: TGTGCCAGCAGCGAAATCCGGGACAGAGCATCGAGGGTCTATGGCTACACCTTC. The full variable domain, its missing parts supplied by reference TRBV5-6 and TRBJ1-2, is DAGVTQSPTHLIKTRGQQVTLRCSPKSGHDTVSWYQQALGQGPQFIFQYYEEEERQRGNFPDRFSGHQFPNYSSELNVNALLLGDSALYLCASSEIRDRASRVYGYTFGSGTRLTVV.

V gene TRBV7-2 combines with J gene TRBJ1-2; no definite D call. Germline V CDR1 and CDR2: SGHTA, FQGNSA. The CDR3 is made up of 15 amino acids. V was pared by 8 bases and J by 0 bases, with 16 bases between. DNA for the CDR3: TGTGCCAGCCCTGCAACCCGGTCTTCTAACTATGGCTACACCTTC. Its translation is CASPATRSSNYGYTF. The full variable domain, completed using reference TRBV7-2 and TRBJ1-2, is GAGVSQSPSNKVTEKGKDVELRCDPISGHTALYWYRQSLGQGLEFLIYFQGNSAPDKSGLPSDRFSAERTGGSVSTLTIQRTQQEDSAVYLCASPATRSSNYGYTFGSGTRLTVV.

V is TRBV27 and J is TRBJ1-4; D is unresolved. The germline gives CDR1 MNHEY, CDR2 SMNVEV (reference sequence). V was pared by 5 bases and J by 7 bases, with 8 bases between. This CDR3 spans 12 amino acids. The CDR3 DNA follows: TGTGCCAGCAGTGTGAACGGTGAAAAACTGTTTTTT. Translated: CASSVNGEKLFF.

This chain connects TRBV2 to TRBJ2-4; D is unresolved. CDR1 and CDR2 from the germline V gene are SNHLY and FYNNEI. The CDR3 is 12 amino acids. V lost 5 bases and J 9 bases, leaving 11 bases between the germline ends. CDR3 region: CASSLDGSIQYF. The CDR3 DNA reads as TGTGCCAGCAGTCTAGACGGGTCCATTCAGTACTTC.

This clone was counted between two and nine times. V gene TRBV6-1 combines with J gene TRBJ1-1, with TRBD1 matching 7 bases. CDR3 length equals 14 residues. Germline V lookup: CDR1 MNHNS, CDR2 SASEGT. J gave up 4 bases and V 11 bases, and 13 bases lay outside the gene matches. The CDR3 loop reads CAGTSGGRSTEAFF. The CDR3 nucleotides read TGTGCCGGGACATCAGGGGGGAGGAGCACTGAAGCTTTCTTT.

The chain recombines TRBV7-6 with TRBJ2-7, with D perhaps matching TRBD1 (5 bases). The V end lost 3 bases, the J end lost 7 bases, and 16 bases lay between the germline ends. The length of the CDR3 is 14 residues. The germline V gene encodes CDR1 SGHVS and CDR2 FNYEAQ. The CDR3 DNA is TGTGCCAGCAGCTTGGGCAGGGCTTCGCGGGAGCAGTACTTC. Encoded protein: CASSLGRASREQYF.

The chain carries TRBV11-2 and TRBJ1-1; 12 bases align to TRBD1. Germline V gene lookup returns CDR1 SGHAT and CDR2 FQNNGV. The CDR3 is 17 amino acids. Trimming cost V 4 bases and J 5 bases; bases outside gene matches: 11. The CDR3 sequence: CASSSLGTGGTGTEAFF. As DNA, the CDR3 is TGTGCCAGCAGCTCACTCGGGACAGGGGGCACGGGTACTGAAGCTTTCTTT.

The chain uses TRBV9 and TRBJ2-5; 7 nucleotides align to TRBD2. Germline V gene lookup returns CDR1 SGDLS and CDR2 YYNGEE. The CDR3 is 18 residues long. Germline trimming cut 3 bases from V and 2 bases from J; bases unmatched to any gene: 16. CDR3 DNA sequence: TGTGCCAGCAGCGAGGCCCCATTTGGTGGGGGGGGGCAAGAGACCCAGTACTTC. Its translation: CASSEAPFGGGGQETQYF.